This TCR beta chain was identified during a study of T cells in Graves' hyperthyroidism and ophthalmopathy. Authors of the study amplified TCR beta CDR3 regions from RNA transcripts. First-round RT-PCR with HTBI primers amplified the TCR CDR3 region. TCRdb used MiXCR to reprocess the multiplex PCR reads, holding one entry per CDR3 protein. Of more than 500,000 distinct CDR3 sequences listed, 16% are singletons. This clonotype was counted ten times or more. The antigen remains undetermined. General study findings and limits: Patients with ophthalmopathy were separated from those with stable hyperthyroidism by a 13 V-J model. Ophthalmopathy was predicted by the model a median of roughly 6.7 months ahead of onset.

The length of the CDR3 is 15 residues. V dropped 5 bases and J dropped 4 bases, with 20 bases sitting between them. The germline gives CDR1 GTSNPN, CDR2 SVGIG (reference sequence). The chain combines TRBV30 with TRBJ2-5; maybe TRBD1 (6 bases). The clonotype comes from a woman aged 25 to 39 with Graves' ophthalmopathy. The source material was blood. CDR3 sequence: CAWQRVDSLGETQYF. Here the CDR3 DNA reads TGTGCCTGGCAACGCGTGGACAGTTTGGGAGAGACCCAGTACTTC. The full variable domain, completed using reference TRBV30 and TRBJ2-5, is SQTIHQWPATLVQPVGSPLSLECTVEGTSNPNLYWYRQAAGRGLQLLFYSVGIGQISSEVPQNLSASRPQDRQFILSSKKLLLSDSGFYLCAWQRVDSLGETQYFGPGTRLLVL.